The clone carrying this T cell receptor beta chain was seen a handful of times. What it recognizes is unknown. Time point given: persistent/refractory GD, antithyroid drugs over 5 years with positive TRAb. PBMC-derived RNA was used for the TCR library. The data are from a study of regulatory T cells in long-lasting Graves disease. According to the study, TCR beta libraries were built with iRepertoire HTBI primers and CDR3-region Arm-PCR. MiXCR, run by TCRdb on the multiplex PCR reads, gives a single entry per CDR3 protein. The repertoire holds hundreds of thousands of distinct CDR3 sequences, over 20% seen once, with roughly an eighth in the top ten. Trimming at V came to 7 bases and at J to 4 bases, leaving 4 bases not matched to a gene. This CDR3 is built from 14 residues. In germline, CDR1 is SNHLY, CDR2 FYNNEI. Study observations and caveats: Persistent Graves' patients had lower TCR diversity than newly diagnosed ones.

V and J are TRBV2 and TRBJ2-1; 10 nucleotides agree with TRBD2. Sequencing used peripheral blood mononuclear cells (PBMCs), obtained when the disease was refractory, from a patient treated with antithyroid drugs. The clonotype comes from a female donor with Graves disease. The CDR3 DNA reads as TGTGCCAGCACCGATAGCGGGAGGTACAATGAGCAGTTCTTC. This sequence encodes CASTDSGRYNEQFF.